These T cell receptor beta chains were read from a single sample in a study of blood T cell repertoires in COVID-19. Some clones are missing from TCRdb's copy, which holds only in-frame ones; the method was immunoSEQ multiplex PCR. The sample records 72,000 or so clones, around 83% being singletons. Sequenced material: peripheral blood. Receptors were obtained from a woman aged 80 or over with active or convalescent COVID-19. CDR3s include the opening cysteine and the closing phenylalanine or tryptophan. D genes are given only for firm matches. The size entry is marked missing in some rows and otherwise reads once, few, many or a size class.

J: TRBJ1-1; V: TRBV10-1; D: TRBD1; size: NA; CDR3: CASSESKTGNGNTEAFF; DNA: TGCGCCAGCAGTGAGTCTAAGACAGGGAATGGGAACACTGAAGCTTTCTTT
J: TRBJ1-4; V: TRBV5-1; D: NA; size: NA; CDR3: CASSLARTGNAGKLFF; DNA: TGCGCCAGCAGCTTGGCCAGAACAGGGAACGCCGGAAAACTGTTTTTT
J: TRBJ1-6; V: TRBV13; D: NA; size: NA; CDR3: CARGRDTNSPLHF; DNA: TGTGCCAGGGGCCGGGACACTAATTCACCCCTCCACTTT
J: TRBJ2-5; V: TRBV18; D: TRBD2; size: NA; CDR3: CASSPSGGQETQYF; DNA: TGTGCCAGCTCACCTAGCGGGGGACAAGAGACCCAGTACTTC
J: TRBJ1-3; V: TRBV5-6; D: NA; size: NA; CDR3: CASSLTGVSSGNTIYF; DNA: TGTGCCAGCAGTCTAACGGGGGTTAGCTCTGGAAACACCATATATTTT
J: TRBJ2-7; V: TRBV7-2; D: NA; size: few; CDR3: CASRAPGAASSYEQYF; DNA: TGTGCCAGCAGGGCCCCCGGAGCGGCCAGCTCCTACGAGCAGTACTTC
J: TRBJ1-1; V: TRBV11-2; D: NA; size: once; CDR3: CASSLDRGVATNTEAFF; DNA: TGTGCCAGCAGCTTAGATCGCGGGGTTGCAACCAACACTGAAGCTTTCTTT
J: TRBJ1-1; V: TRBV27; D: NA; size: NA; CDR3: CASSNRITEAFF; DNA: TGTGCCAGCAGCAACAGGATCACTGAAGCTTTCTTT
J: TRBJ2-1; V: TRBV6-5; D: TRBD1; size: NA; CDR3: CASSFRDREGYEQFF; DNA: TGTGCCAGCAGTTTCCGGGACAGGGAAGGGTATGAGCAGTTCTTC
J: TRBJ1-2; V: TRBV2; D: NA; size: NA; CDR3: CASSEKGLPRHGYTF; DNA: TGTGCCAGCAGTGAAAAGGGACTTCCCCGTCATGGCTACACCTTC
J: TRBJ2-3; V: TRBV13; D: NA; size: NA; CDR3: CASSLERTDTQYF; DNA: TGTGCCAGCAGCTTAGAGCGGACAGATACGCAGTATTTT
J: TRBJ1-2; V: TRBV7-2; D: TRBD1; size: NA; CDR3: CASSLSQGGGYGYTF; DNA: TGTGCCAGCAGCTTATCCCAGGGGGGTGGTTATGGCTACACCTTC
J: TRBJ2-5; V: TRBV9; D: NA; size: NA; CDR3: CASSVGVGGETQYF; DNA: TGTGCCAGCAGCGTAGGTGTAGGGGGAGAGACCCAGTACTTC
J: TRBJ1-5; V: TRBV27; D: TRBD1; size: NA; CDR3: CASGRQGQGNQPQHF; DNA: TGTGCCAGCGGGCGACAGGGACAGGGCAATCAGCCCCAGCATTTT
J: TRBJ1-5; V: TRBV2; D: TRBD1; size: NA; CDR3: CASTGGGGQPQHF; DNA: TGTGCCAGTACAGGGGGCGGCGGTCAGCCCCAGCATTTT
J: TRBJ2-2; V: TRBV10-2; D: TRBD1; size: NA; CDR3: CASSESIDRGLSGELFF; DNA: TGCGCCAGCAGTGAGTCCATAGACAGGGGGCTTTCCGGGGAGCTGTTTTTT
J: TRBJ1-1; V: TRBV30; D: NA; size: NA; CDR3: CAWSFGRQAANTEAFF; DNA: TGTGCCTGGAGTTTTGGGAGACAGGCGGCGAACACTGAAGCTTTCTTT